This entry lists 14 T cell receptor beta chains sequenced from one sample in a study of long-term antiretroviral therapy in people with HIV. An immunoSEQ assay, version v3.0, was performed at survey level. The repertoire was sequenced with immunoSEQ multiplex PCR; TCRdb's copy has only in-frame clones and lacks some. The sample consists of tens of thousands of clones, approximately 85% of them appearing once. The sample consisted of unsorted PBMCs, taken just over 2.7 years before starting antiretroviral therapy. The receptor source for this set is a woman younger than 45 with HIV.

The V call is TRBV4-1, the J call TRBJ2-1; TRBD2 matches at 15 bases. After removal of 4 bases from V and 6 bases from J, the junction contained 4 bases not matched to a gene. The CDR3 spans 16 residues. Germline V gives CDR1 MGHRA, CDR2 YSYEKL. The CDR3 DNA sequence: TGCGCCAGCAGCCGTGGACTAGCGGGGGGGCCCAATGAGCAGTTCTTC. Protein: CASSRGLAGGPNEQFF.

This chain links TRBV6-1 with TRBJ2-5; D gene ambiguous. The germline V gene has CDR1 MNHNS and CDR2 SASEGT. CDR3 length: 17 amino acids. Trimming cost V 0 bases and J 5 bases, with 19 bases left between them. The CDR3 sequence is CASSEARIMTALETQYF. As DNA, the CDR3 is TGTGCCAGCAGTGAAGCCAGGATAATGACTGCCCTTGAGACCCAGTACTTC.

This clone was recorded once. The CDR3 DNA sequence: TGTGCCAGCAGCCAAGAACTCAGGCAGGGGAATGAAAAACTGTTTTTT. Protein: CASSQELRQGNEKLFF. The chain combines TRBV4-2 with TRBJ1-4, with D maybe TRBD1 (6 bases). Germline CDR1 and CDR2: LGHNA and YNFKEQ. CDR3 length equals 16 residues. Trimming cost V 0 bases and J 5 bases, with 13 bases left between them.

This chain connects TRBV19 to TRBJ2-5; TRBD2 aligns across 12 bases. Trimming cost V 9 bases and J 0 bases; bases outside gene matches: 5. The germline V gene has CDR1 LNHDA and CDR2 SQIVND (reference sequence). The CDR3 runs 15 residues. The CDR3 protein is CASKTSGGYQETQYF. The CDR3 DNA reads TGTGCCAGCAAAACTAGCGGGGGGTACCAAGAGACCCAGTACTTC.

Only one count was recorded for this clone. The chain couples TRBV25-1 to TRBJ1-4; possibly TRBD1 for D (5 bases). V shed 1 base and J shed 6 bases, with 18 bases lying between them. The germline V gene encodes CDR1 MGHDK and CDR2 SYGVNS. This CDR3 is built from 17 residues. The CDR3 protein is CASSESQVTGYHEKLFF. CDR3 sequence (DNA): TGTGCCAGCAGTGAATCTCAGGTTACAGGATATCATGAAAAACTGTTTTTT.

The V call is TRBV4-1, the J call TRBJ1-1; D is undetermined. This CDR3 has 14 residues. Germline V gives CDR1 MGHRA, CDR2 YSYEKL. V lost 1 base, J lost 1 base, and 7 bases lay in between. The CDR3 DNA sequence: TGCGCCAGCAGCCAAGCTTTGGGGAACACTGAAGCTTTCTTT. Amino acid sequence: CASSQALGNTEAFF.

This clone was observed a single time. The CDR3 nucleotides read TGTGCCAGCAGTCCACAGGGATTTGGAAACATTCAGTACTTC. Amino acid sequence: CASSPQGFGNIQYF. V is TRBV6-5 and J is TRBJ2-4; the D gene is possibly TRBD1 (6 bases). The CDR3 runs 14 residues. The V end was cut by 5 bases, the J end by 6 bases, with 14 bases between. CDR1 MNHEY and CDR2 SVGAGI come from the germline V gene.

The CDR3 spells CASSVADRTEAFF. CDR3 bases: TGTGCCAGCAGCGTAGCCGATCGCACTGAAGCTTTCTTT. The chain combines TRBV9 with TRBJ1-1; D remains unclear. Trimming stripped 0 bases from V and 4 bases from J, with 7 bases between. The germline V gene has CDR1 SGDLS and CDR2 YYNGEE. The CDR3 covers 13 residues.

This clone was counted only a few times. The rearrangement uses TRBV4-2 and TRBJ1-1; D gene uncertain. This CDR3 spans 14 amino acids. Trimming removed 4 bases from V and 0 bases from J, with 9 bases in between. Germline assignment: CDR1 LGHNA and CDR2 YNFKEQ. The CDR3 spells CASSLDDLNTEAFF. The CDR3 nucleotides are TGTGCCAGCAGCCTAGACGACCTGAACACTGAAGCTTTCTTT.

The chain uses TRBV5-4 and TRBJ1-1; D may be TRBD1 (5 bases). Germline V gene lookup returns CDR1 SGHNT and CDR2 YYREEE (reference sequence). The CDR3 covers 14 residues. V lost 2 bases and J lost 5, with 13 bases in between. The CDR3: CASSFAGESTEAFF. CDR3 bases: TGTGCCAGCAGCTTCGCGGGGGAAAGTACTGAAGCTTTCTTT.

This chain connects TRBV5-6 to TRBJ1-2, with 7 positions matching TRBD1. V lost 0 bases and J lost 4; bases outside the gene matches: 6. The CDR3 runs to 15 residues. Germline V gene sequence: CDR1 SGHDT, CDR2 YYEEEE. The CDR3 is CASSLGARGTYGYTF. The CDR3 bases are TGTGCCAGCAGCTTGGGCGCCAGGGGGACCTATGGCTACACCTTC.

This chain links TRBV11-2 with TRBJ2-1; TRBD1 matches 7 bases. Looked up from germline, CDR1 is SGHAT and CDR2 is FQNNGV. V lost 4 bases, J lost 4 bases, and 4 bases stayed unmatched. This CDR3 has 14 residues. The CDR3 DNA follows: TGTGCCAGCAGCTACCCAGGGGGATACAATGAGCAGTTCTTC. This sequence encodes CASSYPGGYNEQFF.

This chain links TRBV7-8 with TRBJ2-5; no reliable D call. Trimming took off 1 base at V and 4 bases at J, with 10 bases between the two ends. Germline V CDR1 and CDR2: SGHVS, FQNEAQ. This CDR3 is built from 14 residues. The CDR3 sequence is CASSLGYTGETQYF. CDR3 nucleotide sequence: TGTGCCAGCAGCTTAGGGTACACCGGAGAGACCCAGTACTTC.

This chain connects TRBV4-1 to TRBJ2-7; 7 bases align to TRBD1. This CDR3 contains 15 residues. With 1 base clipped from V and 2 bases from J, the junction kept 5 bases outside the gene matches. Germline V gene lookup returns CDR1 MGHRA and CDR2 YSYEKL. The CDR3 DNA reads as TGCGCCAGCAGCCAAGTGACAGGGTTGGCCTACGAGCAGTACTTC. It codes for CASSQVTGLAYEQYF.